This T cell receptor beta chain was found in a study of shared clonotypes between healthy human individuals. The V gene end was trimmed by 4 bases and the J gene end by 5 bases; junction bases not matched to a gene: 7. This CDR3 spans 15 amino acids. Germline V gene lookup returns CDR1 LGHNA and CDR2 YSLEER. General study findings and limits: Rarefaction exposed incomplete sorted-subset sequencing despite large depth.

Assay: immunoSEQ multiplex PCR; the TCRdb copy retains only in-frame clones and omits some. The sample includes millions of clones, approximately 94% of them seen just once. The naive CD8 subset, CD45RO-negative cells positively selected for CCR7, excluded terminally differentiated effector memory CD45RA+ cells. The study drew all its donors from Caucasian adults living in Nashville, Tennessee. A word on this clone: Its antigen is not identified.

Specimen: naive CD8+ T cells sorted from blood. This chain links TRBV4-3 with TRBJ2-5, with 10 bases identical to TRBD2. The source is a man aged 18 to 30 in good health. The CDR3 is CASSLEREGRETQYF. DNA of the CDR3: TGCGCCAGCAGCCTCGAGCGGGAGGGCCGGGAGACCCAGTACTTC.